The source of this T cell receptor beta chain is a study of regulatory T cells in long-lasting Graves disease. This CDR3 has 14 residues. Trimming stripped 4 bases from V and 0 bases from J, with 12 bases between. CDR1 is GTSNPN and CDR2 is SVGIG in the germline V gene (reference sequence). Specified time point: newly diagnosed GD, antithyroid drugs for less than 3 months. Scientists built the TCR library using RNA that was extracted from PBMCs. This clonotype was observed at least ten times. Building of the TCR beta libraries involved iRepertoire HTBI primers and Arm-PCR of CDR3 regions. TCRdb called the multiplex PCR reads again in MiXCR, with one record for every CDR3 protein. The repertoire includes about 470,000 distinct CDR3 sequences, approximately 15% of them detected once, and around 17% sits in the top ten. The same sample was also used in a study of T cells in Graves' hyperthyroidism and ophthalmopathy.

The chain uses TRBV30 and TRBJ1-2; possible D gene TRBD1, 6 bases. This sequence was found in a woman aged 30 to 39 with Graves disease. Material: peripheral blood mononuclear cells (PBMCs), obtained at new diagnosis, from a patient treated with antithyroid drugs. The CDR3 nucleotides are TGTGCCTGGACCCCGGGACACTCTAACTATGGCTACACCTTC. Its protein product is CAWTPGHSNYGYTF.